This T cell receptor beta chain was sequenced for a study of blood T cell repertoires in COVID-19. Sequencing was performed with immunoSEQ multiplex PCR; in TCRdb, only in-frame clones are kept and a portion is missing. The sample includes a few hundred thousand clones, roughly 90% seen only once; the top ten take about a fifth. This clone came up once. Germline values: CDR1 MRHNA, CDR2 SNTAGT. J lost 2 bases, V lost 3 bases, and 1 base had no gene match. The CDR3 contains 15 residues. The sequence derives from a woman between 25 and 40 years old who had recovered from COVID-19. Sequenced: PBMCs or T cells enriched from blood (not recorded which). The V gene is TRBV6-4, the J gene TRBJ2-1; 10 bases line up with TRBD2. CDR3 nucleotide sequence: TGTGCCAGCAGTGAACTAGCGGGGCCCTACAATGAGCAGTTCTTC. It yields the protein CASSELAGPYNEQFF.